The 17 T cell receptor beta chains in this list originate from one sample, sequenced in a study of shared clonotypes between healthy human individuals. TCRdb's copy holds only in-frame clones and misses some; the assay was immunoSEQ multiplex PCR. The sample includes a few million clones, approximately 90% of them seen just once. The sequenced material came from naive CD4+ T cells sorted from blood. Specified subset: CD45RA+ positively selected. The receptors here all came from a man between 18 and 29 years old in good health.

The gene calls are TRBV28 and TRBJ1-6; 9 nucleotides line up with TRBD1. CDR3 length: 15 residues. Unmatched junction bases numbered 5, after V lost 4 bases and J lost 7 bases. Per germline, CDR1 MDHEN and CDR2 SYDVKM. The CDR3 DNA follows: TGTGCCAGCAGTTCCTACAGGGGGCAAAATTCACCCCTCCACTTT. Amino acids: CASSSYRGQNSPLHF.

CDR3 sequence (DNA): TGTGCCAGTAGTAAGGACAGGGTGTCGGAAAAACTGTTTTTT. This codes for CASSKDRVSEKLFF. The chain links TRBV19 to TRBJ1-4; 8 positions agree with TRBD1. Germline values: CDR1 LNHDA, CDR2 SQIVND (reference sequence). This CDR3 has 14 residues. V dropped 4 bases and J dropped 8; count of bases not matched to a gene: 6.

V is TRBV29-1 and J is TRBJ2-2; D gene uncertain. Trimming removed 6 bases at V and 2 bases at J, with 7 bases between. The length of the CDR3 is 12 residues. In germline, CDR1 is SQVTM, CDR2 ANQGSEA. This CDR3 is CSVLYNTGELFF. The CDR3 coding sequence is TGCAGCGTCCTCTACAACACCGGGGAGCTGTTTTTT.

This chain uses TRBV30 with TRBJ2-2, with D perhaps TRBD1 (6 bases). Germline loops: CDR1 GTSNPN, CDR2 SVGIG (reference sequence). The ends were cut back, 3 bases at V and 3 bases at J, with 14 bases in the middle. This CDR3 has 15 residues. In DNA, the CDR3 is TGTGCCTGGAGCCTATTACAGGGATACACCGGGGAGCTGTTTTTT. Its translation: CAWSLLQGYTGELFF. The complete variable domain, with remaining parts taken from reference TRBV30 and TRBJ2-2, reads SQTIHQWPATLVQPVGSPLSLECTVEGTSNPNLYWYRQAAGRGLQLLFYSVGIGQISSEVPQNLSASRPQDRQFILSSKKLLLSDSGFYLCAWSLLQGYTGELFFGEGSRLTVL.

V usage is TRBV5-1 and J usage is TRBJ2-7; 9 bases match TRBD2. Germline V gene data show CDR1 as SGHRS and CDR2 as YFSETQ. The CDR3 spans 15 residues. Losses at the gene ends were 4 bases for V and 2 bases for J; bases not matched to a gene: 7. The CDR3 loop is CASSTLAGEAYEQYF. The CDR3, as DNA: TGCGCCAGCAGCACATTAGCGGGGGAAGCCTACGAGCAGTACTTC.

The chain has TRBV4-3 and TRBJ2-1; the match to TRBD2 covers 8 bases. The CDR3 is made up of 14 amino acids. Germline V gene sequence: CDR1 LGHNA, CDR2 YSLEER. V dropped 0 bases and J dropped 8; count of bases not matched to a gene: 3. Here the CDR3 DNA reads TGCGCCAGCAGCCAAGAGGAGACTAGCGATGAGCAGTTCTTC. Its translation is CASSQEETSDEQFF.

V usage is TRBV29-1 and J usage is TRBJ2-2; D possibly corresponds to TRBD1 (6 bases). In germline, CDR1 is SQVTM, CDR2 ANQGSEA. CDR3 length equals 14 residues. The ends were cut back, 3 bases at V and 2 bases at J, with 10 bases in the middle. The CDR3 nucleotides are TGCAGCGTTGACAGGGGACAAAACACCGGGGAGCTGTTTTTT. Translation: CSVDRGQNTGELFF.

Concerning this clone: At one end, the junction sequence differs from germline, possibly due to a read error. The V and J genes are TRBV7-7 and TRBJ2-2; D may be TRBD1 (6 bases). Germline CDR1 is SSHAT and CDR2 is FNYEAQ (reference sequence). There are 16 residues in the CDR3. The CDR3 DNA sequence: TGTGCTAGCAGCCCCGACAGGATCCCTCTGGCCGGGGAGCTGTTTTTT. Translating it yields CASSPDRIPLAGELFF.

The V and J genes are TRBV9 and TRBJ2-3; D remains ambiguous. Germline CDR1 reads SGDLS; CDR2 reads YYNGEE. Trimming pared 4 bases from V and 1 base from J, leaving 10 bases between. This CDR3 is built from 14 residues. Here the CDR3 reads CASSRLLRTDTQYF. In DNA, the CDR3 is TGTGCCAGCAGCCGACTCCTTCGCACAGATACGCAGTATTTT.

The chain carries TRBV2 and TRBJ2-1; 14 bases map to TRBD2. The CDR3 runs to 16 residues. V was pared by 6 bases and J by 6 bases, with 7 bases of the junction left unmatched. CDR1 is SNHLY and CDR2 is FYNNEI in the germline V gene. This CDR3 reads CASRDLTSGGANEQFF. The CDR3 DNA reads TGTGCCAGCAGGGATCTGACTAGCGGGGGGGCCAATGAGCAGTTCTTC.

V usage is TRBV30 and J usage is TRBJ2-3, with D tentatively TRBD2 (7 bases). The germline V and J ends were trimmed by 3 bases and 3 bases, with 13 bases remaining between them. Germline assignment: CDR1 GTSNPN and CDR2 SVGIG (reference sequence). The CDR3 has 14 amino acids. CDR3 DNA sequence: TGTGCCTGGAGGAGGAGGGGGGGAACAGATACGCAGTATTTT. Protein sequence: CAWRRRGGTDTQYF. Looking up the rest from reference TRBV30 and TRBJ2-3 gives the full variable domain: SQTIHQWPATLVQPVGSPLSLECTVEGTSNPNLYWYRQAAGRGLQLLFYSVGIGQISSEVPQNLSASRPQDRQFILSSKKLLLSDSGFYLCAWRRRGGTDTQYFGPGTRLTVL.

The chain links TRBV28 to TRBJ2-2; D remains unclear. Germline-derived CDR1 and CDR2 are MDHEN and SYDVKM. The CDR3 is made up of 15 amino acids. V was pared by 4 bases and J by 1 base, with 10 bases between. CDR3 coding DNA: TGTGCCAGCAGTTCCCCGGACGGGAACACCGGGGAGCTGTTTTTT. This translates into CASSSPDGNTGELFF.

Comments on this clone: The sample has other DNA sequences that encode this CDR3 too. CDR3 sequence reads: CASSPGRASSYEQYF. The CDR3 nucleotides are TGTGCCAGCTCACCGGGACGGGCCAGCTCCTACGAGCAGTACTTC. The V gene is TRBV18, the J gene TRBJ2-7; D could derive from TRBD1 or TRBD2 (5 bases each). Trimming stripped 3 bases from V and 0 bases from J, with 12 bases between. This CDR3 contains 15 residues. Germline CDR1 and CDR2: KGHSH and LQKENI.

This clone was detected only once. The CDR3 reads CSVERGLANTGELFF. The DNA for the CDR3 is TGCAGCGTTGAAAGGGGACTAGCGAACACCGGGGAGCTGTTTTTT. The chain links TRBV29-1 to TRBJ2-2, with 8 bases aligning to TRBD2. The CDR3 spans 15 residues. V lost 2 bases and J lost 0; bases outside the gene matches: 2. The germline V gene encodes CDR1 SQVTM and CDR2 ANQGSEA.

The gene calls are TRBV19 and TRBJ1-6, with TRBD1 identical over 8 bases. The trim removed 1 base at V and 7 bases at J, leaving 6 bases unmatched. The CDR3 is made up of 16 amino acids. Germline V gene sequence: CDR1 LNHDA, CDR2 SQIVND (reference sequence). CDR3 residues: CASSIGKTGVNSPLHF. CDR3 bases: TGTGCCAGTAGTATAGGCAAGACAGGGGTGAATTCACCCCTCCACTTT.

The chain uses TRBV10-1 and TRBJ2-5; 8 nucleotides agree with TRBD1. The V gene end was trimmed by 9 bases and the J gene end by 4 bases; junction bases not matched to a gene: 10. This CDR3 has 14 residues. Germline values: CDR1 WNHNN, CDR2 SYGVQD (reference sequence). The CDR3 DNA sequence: TGCGCCAGATTGGGGACAGGACCGCTAGAGACCCAGTACTTC. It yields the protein CARLGTGPLETQYF.

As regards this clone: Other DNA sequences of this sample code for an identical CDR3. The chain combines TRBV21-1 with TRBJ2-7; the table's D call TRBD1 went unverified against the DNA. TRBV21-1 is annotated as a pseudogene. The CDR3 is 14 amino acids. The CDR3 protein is CASSKADSSYEQYF. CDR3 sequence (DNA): TGTGCCAGCAGCAAAGCTGACAGCTCCTACGAGCAGTACTTC.